The 4 T cell receptor beta chains reported below all come from one sample, sequenced in a study of T cells in Graves' hyperthyroidism and ophthalmopathy. RNA transcripts gave rise to amplified TCR beta CDR3 regions. RT-PCR in the first round (using the HTBI primer set) targeted the TCR CDR3. TCRdb ran MiXCR on the multiplex PCR reads and lists one entry per CDR3 protein. The data contain fewer than 650,000 distinct CDR3 sequences, approximately 15% of them singletons. Sequencing used blood. These receptors were obtained from a woman between 40 and 55 years old with Graves' hyperthyroidism.

This clonotype showed up many times. V and J are TRBV7-2 and TRBJ2-5; D is perhaps TRBD2 (6 bases). The V gene lost 4 bases and the J gene lost 3 bases, with 12 bases spanning the gap. This CDR3 contains 14 residues. Germline V gene lookup returns CDR1 SGHTA and CDR2 FQGNSA. The CDR3 coding sequence is TGTGCCAGCAGCTACAACGGAGGGAAAGAGACCCAGTACTTC. Its translation: CASSYNGGKETQYF. Variable domain in full (rest from reference TRBV7-2 and TRBJ2-5): GAGVSQSPSNKVTEKGKDVELRCDPISGHTALYWYRQSLGQGLEFLIYFQGNSAPDKSGLPSDRFSAERTGGSVSTLTIQRTQQEDSAVYLCASSYNGGKETQYFGPGTRLLVL.

This clonotype was detected a few times. This sequence may be a read error, since a much larger clone differs from it by one base. The chain uses TRBV3-1 and TRBJ2-3, with 8 bases fitting TRBD2. Per the germline V gene, CDR1 is LGHDT and CDR2 is YNNKEL (reference sequence). There are 15 residues in the CDR3. In nucleotides, the CDR3 is TGTGCCAGCAGCCAAAGCGGGAGTCCGGGAGATACGCAGTGTTTT. Translated, it gives CASSQSGSPGDTQCF.

This clonotype was seen repeatedly, ten times or more. The CDR3 region is CSAKPVRDQPQHF. DNA for the CDR3: TGCAGTGCTAAGCCGGTGAGGGATCAGCCCCAGCATTTT. V is TRBV20-1 and J is TRBJ1-5; no clear D. V lost 4 bases and J 5 bases, leaving 12 bases between the germline ends. The CDR3 spans 13 residues. In germline, CDR1 is DFQATT, CDR2 SNEGSKA (reference sequence).

This clonotype was observed many times. The rearrangement uses TRBV12-3 or TRBV12-4 and TRBJ2-2; 8 bases line up with TRBD1. J was trimmed by 1 base and V by 10 bases; bases with no gene match: 2. This CDR3 is built from 13 residues. In DNA, the CDR3 is TGTGCCATCGGACAGGGGAACACCGGGGAGCTGTTTTTT. Residues: CAIGQGNTGELFF.